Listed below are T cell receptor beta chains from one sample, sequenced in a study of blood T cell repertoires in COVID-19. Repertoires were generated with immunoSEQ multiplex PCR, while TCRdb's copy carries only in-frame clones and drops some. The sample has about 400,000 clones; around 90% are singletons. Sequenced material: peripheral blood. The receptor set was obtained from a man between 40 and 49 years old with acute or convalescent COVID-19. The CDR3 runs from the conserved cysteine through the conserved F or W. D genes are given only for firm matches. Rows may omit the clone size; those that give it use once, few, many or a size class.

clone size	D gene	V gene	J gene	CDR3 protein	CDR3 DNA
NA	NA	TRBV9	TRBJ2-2	CASSVATSTGELFF	TGTGCCAGCAGCGTCGCAACTTCGACCGGGGAGCTGTTTTTT
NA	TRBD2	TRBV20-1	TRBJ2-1	CSASAGTNYNEQFF	TGCAGTGCTAGTGCCGGGACTAATTACAATGAGCAGTTCTTC
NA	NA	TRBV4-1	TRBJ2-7	CASSQGPSSSYEQYF	TGCGCCAGCAGCCAAGGGCCTTCTAGTTCCTACGAGCAGTACTTC
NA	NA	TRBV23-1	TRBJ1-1	CASKHPEAFF	TGCGCCAGCAAACATCCTGAAGCTTTCTTT
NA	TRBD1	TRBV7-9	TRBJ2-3	CASSSRQGGTDTQYF	TGTGCCAGCAGCTCTAGACAGGGCGGGACAGATACGCAGTATTTT
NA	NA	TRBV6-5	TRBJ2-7	CASKKTGITSYEQYF	TGTGCCAGTAAAAAAACAGGGATTACCTCCTACGAGCAGTACTTC
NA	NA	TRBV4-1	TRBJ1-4	CASNRPNEKLFF	TGCGCCAGCAACAGACCTAATGAAAAACTGTTTTTT
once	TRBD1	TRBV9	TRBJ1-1	CASSVLVGTDLAFF	TGTGCCAGCAGCGTCTTAGTGGGGACAGACTTGGCTTTCTTT
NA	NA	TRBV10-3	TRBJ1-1	CAISEYLGDSLQFSGDTEAFF	TGTGCCATCAGTGAGTACTTGGGGGACTCCCTCCAGTTTTCCGGGGACACTGAAGCTTTCTTT
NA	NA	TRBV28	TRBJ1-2	CASSLVQEPYGYTF	TGTGCCAGCAGTTTAGTCCAGGAACCCTATGGCTACACCTTC